The next 30 T cell receptor beta chains were all read from a single sample in a study of T cell changes during pregnancy in multiple sclerosis. The repertoire was sequenced with immunoSEQ multiplex PCR; TCRdb's copy has only in-frame clones and lacks some. The table lists roughly 100,000 clones, about nine tenths of them singletons. The material sequenced was peripheral blood, taken after pregnancy. These receptors originate from a female donor with multiple sclerosis, enrolled in a pregnancy study.

CDR3 sequence reads: CASSKSGGPSYEQYF. The CDR3, as DNA: TGTGCCAGCAGCAAGAGCGGGGGCCCTTCCTACGAGCAGTACTTC. The V call is TRBV7-6, the J call TRBJ2-7; 8 positions match TRBD2. With 5 bases clipped from V and 1 base from J, the junction kept 7 bases outside the gene matches. From germline, CDR1 is SGHVS and CDR2 FNYEAQ. The CDR3 contains 15 residues. Full variable domain (outside the CDR3, taken from reference TRBV7-6 and TRBJ2-7): GAGVSQSPRYKVTKRGQDVALRCDPISGHVSLYWYRQALGQGPEFLTYFNYEAQQDKSGLPNDRFSAERPEGSISTLTIQRTEQRDSAMYRCASSKSGGPSYEQYFGPGTRLTVT.

The V call is TRBV19, the J call TRBJ1-2; D possibly corresponds to TRBD1 (6 bases). CDR1 and CDR2 (germline): LNHDA, SQIVND (reference sequence). V lost 5 bases to trimming and J lost 0 bases, with 16 bases between them. The CDR3 contains 16 residues. CDR3 nucleotide sequence: TGTGCCAGTAGTTCTATGCACAGGGCTGCTAACTATGGCTACACCTTC. Translated, it gives CASSSMHRAANYGYTF.

This chain links TRBV6-1 with TRBJ2-7, with TRBD2 as a possible D gene (6 bases). Deletions cut 7 bases from V and 2 bases from J, with 12 bases between. Germline values: CDR1 MNHNS, CDR2 SASEGT. CDR3 length: 13 residues. The chain's CDR3 is CASTSGVPYEQYF. In nucleotides, the CDR3 is TGTGCCAGCACCTCGGGGGTTCCCTACGAGCAGTACTTC.

The J gene is TRBJ2-5, the V gene TRBV7-9; maybe TRBD2 (5 bases). V was clipped by 5 bases and J by 4 bases, with 11 bases between them. This CDR3 spans 13 amino acids. Germline V CDR1 and CDR2: SEHNR, FQNEAQ (reference sequence). CDR3 in DNA: TGTGCCAGCAGCCCGCCGGGGAGAGAGACCCAGTACTTC. The encoded protein is CASSPPGRETQYF.

This clone was picked up one time. The chain couples TRBV5-1 to TRBJ2-1, with 9 bases that match TRBD2. The CDR3 loop spans 18 amino acids. The junction had 14 bases not matched to a gene; V was cut back by 0 bases and J by 7 bases. CDR1 and CDR2 from the germline V gene are SGHRS and YFSETQ. The chain's CDR3 is CASSLAPTRRGGINEQFF. CDR3 DNA: TGCGCCAGCAGCTTGGCCCCCACCAGGCGGGGGGGCATAAATGAGCAGTTCTTC.

The table lists this clone with a count of one. The J gene is TRBJ1-1, the V gene TRBV5-1; 9 bases agree with TRBD1. CDR3 length equals 15 residues. The junction had 4 bases not matched to a gene; V was cut back by 0 bases and J by 4 bases. The V gene's germline CDR1 is SGHRS and CDR2 YFSETQ. The CDR3, as DNA: TGCGCCAGCAGCTTGGGGGACAGGGCCGTCACTGAAGCTTTCTTT. Translated: CASSLGDRAVTEAFF.

V is TRBV27 and J is TRBJ1-5; tentative D call: TRBD1 (5 bases). V dropped 2 bases and J dropped 6 bases, with 11 bases sitting between them. Per germline, CDR1 MNHEY and CDR2 SMNVEV (reference sequence). CDR3 length equals 14 residues. This CDR3 is CASSLRQGGQPQHF. The CDR3 coding sequence is TGTGCCAGCAGTTTAAGGCAGGGTGGTCAGCCCCAGCATTTT.

This chain uses TRBV7-6 with TRBJ2-2; weak D call: TRBD1 (7 bases). The CDR3 runs to 17 residues. In germline, CDR1 is SGHVS, CDR2 FNYEAQ. V was clipped by 0 bases and J by 1 base, with 12 bases between them. This CDR3 is CASSLAEGQMNTGELFF. The CDR3 nucleotides read TGTGCCAGCAGCTTAGCGGAGGGACAGATGAACACCGGGGAGCTGTTTTTT. The variable domain in full, with the rest retrieved from reference TRBV7-6 and TRBJ2-2, is GAGVSQSPRYKVTKRGQDVALRCDPISGHVSLYWYRQALGQGPEFLTYFNYEAQQDKSGLPNDRFSAERPEGSISTLTIQRTEQRDSAMYRCASSLAEGQMNTGELFFGEGSRLTVL.

This sequence joins TRBV5-6 and TRBJ1-3; TRBD1 matches at 7 bases. Losses at the gene ends were 7 bases for V and 1 base for J; bases not matched to a gene: 17. CDR1 SGHDT and CDR2 YYEEEE come from the germline V gene. The CDR3 is 18 amino acids. Here the CDR3 reads CASHSFLRTGYSGNTIYF. The CDR3, as DNA: TGTGCCAGCCACTCTTTTCTAAGGACAGGATATTCTGGAAACACCATATATTTT.

The chain links TRBV7-3 to TRBJ1-1, with 8 nucleotides matching TRBD1. Germline loops: CDR1 SGHTA, CDR2 FQGTGA. The CDR3 length is 14 residues. V was clipped by 5 bases and J by 5 bases; unmatched bases: 7. DNA of the CDR3: TGTGCCAGCAGCAGCAGGGGGCTAGGAACTGAAGCTTTCTTT. This translates into CASSSRGLGTEAFF.

This clone was counted between two and nine times. The CDR3 spells CASSYLGGGAGKDTQYF. In nucleotides, the CDR3 is TGCGCCAGCAGCTACCTCGGCGGGGGGGCGGGCAAAGATACGCAGTATTTT. This chain joins TRBV5-1 and TRBJ2-3, with 9 bases identical to TRBD2. V dropped 3 bases and J dropped 5; count of bases not matched to a gene: 13. The CDR3 spans 17 residues. Germline V gene sequence: CDR1 SGHRS, CDR2 YFSETQ.

The V call is TRBV6-5, the J call TRBJ1-6, with 12 bases identical to TRBD1. Unmatched junction bases numbered 1, after V lost 0 bases and J lost 7 bases. CDR1 MNHEY and CDR2 SVGAGI come from the germline V gene. There are 16 residues in the CDR3. For the CDR3, the DNA is TGTGCCAGCAGTTACTCCGGGACAGGGGGCAATTCACCCCTCCACTTT. Translation gives CASSYSGTGGNSPLHF.

The rearrangement joins TRBV6-1 to TRBJ2-7; D is uncertain. Between the trimmed V and J ends, which lost 1 base and 6 bases, there was a span of 13 bases. Germline CDR1 and CDR2: MNHNS and SASEGT. The CDR3 extends over 14 amino acids. For the CDR3, the DNA is TGTGCCAGCAGTGAAGGCCGGGTTTTGGTCGAGCAGTACTTC. This sequence encodes CASSEGRVLVEQYF.

The chain joins TRBV27 to TRBJ1-1; D remains ambiguous. CDR3 length: 15 residues. In germline, CDR1 is MNHEY, CDR2 SMNVEV (reference sequence). V was trimmed by 0 bases and J by 3 bases, leaving 11 bases between them. In DNA form, the CDR3 reads TGTGCCAGCAGTTTATCGACCGGGGTCTACACTGAAGCTTTCTTT. Protein sequence: CASSLSTGVYTEAFF.

The chain recombines TRBV7-8 with TRBJ2-1; D may be TRBD2 (6 bases). CDR3 length: 18 amino acids. The V gene's germline CDR1 is SGHVS and CDR2 FQNEAQ. V gave up 3 bases and J gave up 4 bases, with 22 bases separating them. DNA of the CDR3: TGTGCCAGCAGCTTTGGGCTAGCCACCGGAGGGGTTTACAATGAGCAGTTCTTC. Encoded protein: CASSFGLATGGVYNEQFF.

This chain joins TRBV7-2 and TRBJ1-3; D gene ambiguous. Germline assignment: CDR1 SGHTA and CDR2 FQGNSA. CDR3 length equals 13 residues. V gave up 2 bases and J gave up 3 bases, with 5 bases separating them. CDR3 nucleotides: TGTGCCAGCAGCTTAACAGTTGGAAACACCATATATTTT. It specifies CASSLTVGNTIYF.

This chain uses TRBV10-2 with TRBJ2-7; TRBD2 matches at 8 bases. The germline V gene encodes CDR1 WSHSY and CDR2 SAAADI. CDR3 length: 14 amino acids. Trimming cost V 7 bases and J 2 bases; bases outside gene matches: 7. The CDR3 bases are TGCGCCAGCACCCCGGGACTAGAGACCTACGAGCAGTACTTC. It specifies CASTPGLETYEQYF.

The chain combines TRBV7-9 with TRBJ1-6, with TRBD1 identical over 8 bases. In germline, CDR1 is SEHNR, CDR2 FQNEAQ (reference sequence). J gave up 7 bases and V 5 bases, and 7 bases lay outside the gene matches. The CDR3 covers 15 residues. The CDR3 DNA reads as TGTGCCAGCAGCCCATTCCAGGGGGCCAATTCACCCCTCCACTTT. Translation gives CASSPFQGANSPLHF.

The chain couples TRBV5-4 to TRBJ2-7; 7 bases line up with TRBD1. The CDR3 contains 14 residues. The ends lost 3 bases at V and 2 bases at J; junction bases unmatched: 5. In germline, CDR1 is SGHNT, CDR2 YYREEE (reference sequence). The DNA for the CDR3 is TGTGCCAGCAGCTCTCGACAGGGTCCCTACGAGCAGTACTTC. It encodes CASSSRQGPYEQYF.

This rearrangement joins TRBV9 to TRBJ2-1; 10 bases are a match to TRBD2. Germline V gene lookup returns CDR1 SGDLS and CDR2 YYNGEE. The CDR3 spans 16 residues. With V trimmed by 3 bases and J by 4 bases, 7 bases remained unmatched. CDR3 residues: CASSEPTLAGYNEQFF. CDR3 in DNA: TGTGCCAGCAGCGAGCCCACACTAGCGGGGTACAATGAGCAGTTCTTC. Looking up the rest from reference TRBV9 and TRBJ2-1 gives the full variable domain: DSGVTQTPKHLITATGQRVTLRCSPRSGDLSVYWYQQSLDQGLQFLIQYYNGEERAKGNILERFSAQQFPDLHSELNLSSLELGDSALYFCASSEPTLAGYNEQFFGPGTRLTVL.

This clone was picked up one time. The V and J genes are TRBV6-1 and TRBJ1-5; D is unresolved. This CDR3 has 15 amino acids. V was cut by 1 base and J by 3 bases, with 10 bases left in between. Germline CDR1 MNHNS, CDR2 SASEGT. The CDR3 coding sequence is TGTGCCAGCAGTGAAGGTTTCTTCCCCAATCAGCCCCAGCATTTT. It specifies CASSEGFFPNQPQHF.

The chain's CDR3 is CASSDKARFNSPLHF. CDR3 coding DNA: TGTGCCAGCAGTGATAAGGCCAGGTTCAATTCACCCCTCCACTTT. The chain couples TRBV6-1 to TRBJ1-6; unclear D gene. Trimming shortened V by 3 bases and J by 7 bases, and 13 bases separated the two germline ends. Germline CDR1 reads MNHNS; CDR2 reads SASEGT. The CDR3 has 15 amino acids.

The chain links TRBV10-3 to TRBJ1-2; 9 bases map to TRBD1. The germline CDR1 and CDR2 sequences are ENHRY and SYGVKD. The ends lost 4 bases at V and 5 bases at J; junction bases unmatched: 2. This CDR3 is 13 amino acids long. The CDR3 region is CAISAGTGYGYTF. CDR3 nucleotides: TGTGCCATCAGTGCCGGGACAGGGTATGGCTACACCTTC.

The genes are TRBV27 and TRBJ2-3; 10 bases map to TRBD1. The length of the CDR3 is 17 residues. The V gene end was trimmed by 3 bases and the J gene end by 4 bases; junction bases not matched to a gene: 10. CDR1 and CDR2 from the germline V gene are MNHEY and SMNVEV (reference sequence). CDR3 DNA sequence: TGTGCCAGCAGTTTTAACCTCGGGACAGGGGTTTCAGATACGCAGTATTTT. This translates into CASSFNLGTGVSDTQYF.

V usage is TRBV19 and J usage is TRBJ2-1; 7 bases are a match to TRBD2. The CDR3 contains 13 residues. CDR1 and CDR2 from the germline V gene are LNHDA and SQIVND (reference sequence). V dropped 3 bases and J dropped 12; count of bases not matched to a gene: 8. Here the CDR3 reads CASSIDGGGSQFF. CDR3 DNA: TGTGCCAGTAGTATTGATGGCGGGGGTTCGCAGTTCTTC.

This clone was seen only once. The rearrangement links TRBV7-9 to TRBJ1-5; TRBD1 agrees at 7 bases. The CDR3 spans 15 residues. Germline lookup yields CDR1 SEHNR and CDR2 FQNEAQ (reference sequence). Losses at the gene ends were 1 base for V and 4 bases for J; bases not matched to a gene: 4. CDR3 region: CASSLGGTANQPQHF. The CDR3 DNA is TGTGCCAGCAGCTTAGGAGGGACAGCTAATCAGCCCCAGCATTTT.

The chain couples TRBV6-1 to TRBJ1-6, with D possibly matching TRBD1 (6 bases). CDR3 length: 15 amino acids. Trimming removed 5 bases from V and 11 bases from J, with 19 bases in between. Germline V gives CDR1 MNHNS, CDR2 SASEGT. CDR3 in amino acids: CASSPDSTGSPPLHF. CDR3 in DNA: TGTGCCAGCAGTCCCGATTCGACAGGCTCACCACCCCTCCACTTT.

In this sample, this clone turned up once. The chain links TRBV2 to TRBJ2-6; tentatively, D is TRBD2 (6 bases). V gave up 3 bases and J gave up 0 bases, with 9 bases separating them. Germline CDR1 and CDR2: SNHLY and FYNNEI. The CDR3 is 16 residues long. The CDR3 loop reads CASSEAGSSGANVLTF. CDR3 in DNA: TGTGCCAGCAGTGAGGCGGGGTCCTCTGGGGCCAACGTCCTGACTTTC.

This clone occurred a few times. The CDR3 DNA sequence: TGTGCCAGCAGCTCAAGTACGGGACAGATCAATCAGCCCCAGCATTTT. Amino acid sequence: CASSSSTGQINQPQHF. The chain uses TRBV7-2 and TRBJ1-5; TRBD1 matches 7 bases. Per the germline V gene, CDR1 is SGHTA and CDR2 is FQGNSA. The J segment lost 3 bases and the V segment lost 4 bases, leaving 9 bases of the junction unmatched. This CDR3 has 16 amino acids.

The V and J genes are TRBV19 and TRBJ1-1; D possibly corresponds to TRBD1 (6 bases). CDR1 is LNHDA, CDR2 SQIVND, per germline (reference sequence). Trimming pared 7 bases from V and 1 base from J, leaving 13 bases between. The CDR3 totals 14 residues. CDR3 amino acids: CASTGGAGNTEAFF. The DNA for the CDR3 is TGTGCCAGTACCGGGGGGGCAGGGAACACTGAAGCTTTCTTT.